These 32 T cell receptor beta chains originate from one sample sequenced in a study of blood T cell repertoires in COVID-19. Libraries were prepared by immunoSEQ multiplex PCR; TCRdb keeps only in-frame clonotypes and omits some of them. The sample carries around 140,000 clones, 81% recorded once. The specimen was peripheral blood. The origin of the receptors is a human donor in a cohort sampled during active COVID-19.

This rearrangement joins TRBV28 to TRBJ1-6, with 10 nucleotides matching TRBD1. Germline V gene lookup returns CDR1 MDHEN and CDR2 SYDVKM. V gave up 3 bases and J gave up 10 bases; unmatched junction bases: 6. This CDR3 has 15 residues. DNA of the CDR3: TGTGCCAGCAGTTTCGGACAGGGGGGAGGGTCACCCCTCCACTTT. Its protein is CASSFGQGGGSPLHF.

This chain links TRBV9 with TRBJ2-5; 11 bases are a match to TRBD1. The germline V gene has CDR1 SGDLS and CDR2 YYNGEE. The J segment lost 5 bases and the V segment lost 0 bases, leaving 12 bases of the junction unmatched. This CDR3 comprises 18 residues. The CDR3 nucleotides are TGTGCCAGCAGCGTAGGAGGGACAGGGGGGGACGCAGGGGAGACCCAGTACTTC. Its protein is CASSVGGTGGDAGETQYF.

The V gene is TRBV5-1, the J gene TRBJ2-1; 9 bases align to TRBD1. The germline V gene has CDR1 SGHRS and CDR2 YFSETQ. V was clipped by 0 bases and J by 6 bases; unmatched bases: 7. The CDR3 spans 16 residues. CDR3: CASSLDSTGQGNEQFF. CDR3 coding DNA: TGCGCCAGCAGCTTGGATAGTACGGGACAGGGCAATGAGCAGTTCTTC. Looking up the rest from reference TRBV5-1 and TRBJ2-1 gives the full variable domain: KAGVTQTPRYLIKTRGQQVTLSCSPISGHRSVSWYQQTPGQGLQFLFEYFSETQRNKGNFPGRFSGRQFSNSRSEMNVSTLELGDSALYLCASSLDSTGQGNEQFFGPGTRLTVL.

The chain uses TRBV13 and TRBJ1-1; TRBD1 is a possible D gene (5 bases). The CDR3 has 15 amino acids. Trimming took off 2 bases at V and 4 bases at J, with 14 bases between the two ends. Looked up from germline, CDR1 is PRHDT and CDR2 is FYEKMQ (reference sequence). Written as DNA, the CDR3 is TGTGCCAGCAGCTTATCGGGCAGGGTGAGCACTGAAGCTTTCTTT. Amino acids: CASSLSGRVSTEAFF.

V gene TRBV7-2 combines with J gene TRBJ2-1; a possible D gene is TRBD2 (5 bases). CDR3 size: 13 residues. The germline V and J ends were trimmed by 1 base and 12 bases, with 13 bases remaining between them. In germline, CDR1 is SGHTA, CDR2 FQGNSA. CDR3 nucleotides: TGTGCCAGCAGCTTAGAACTAGAAGGCGCGCAGTTCTTC. Its protein is CASSLELEGAQFF.

This chain joins TRBV7-9 and TRBJ2-2, with TRBD2 identical over 7 bases. Germline values: CDR1 SEHNR, CDR2 FQNEAQ (reference sequence). This CDR3 region has 14 residues. V was clipped by 4 bases and J by 6 bases; unmatched bases: 5. The CDR3: CASSSRGGAGELFF. DNA of the CDR3: TGTGCCAGCAGCTCCCGCGGGGGAGCCGGGGAGCTGTTTTTT.

The chain is built from TRBV4-3 and TRBJ2-1; D may be TRBD1 (5 bases). V was cut by 0 bases and J by 13 bases, with 10 bases left in between. This CDR3 is built from 12 residues. Germline assignment: CDR1 LGHNA and CDR2 YSLEER. CDR3 DNA: TGCGCCAGCAGCCAAGACAGGGTTGTCCAGTTCTTC. This sequence encodes CASSQDRVVQFF.

This rearrangement joins TRBV12-3 or TRBV12-4 to TRBJ2-7; possible D gene TRBD1, 6 bases. This CDR3 has 13 amino acids. Trimming removed 2 bases from V and 3 bases from J, with 8 bases in between. CDR3 bases: TGTGCCAGCAGTTTATTCAGGGGCTACGAGCAGTACTTC. This encodes CASSLFRGYEQYF.

In nucleotides, the CDR3 is TGTGCCAGCAGCCAGGGCACTAGCGGGAGGGCGTCCTACGAGCAGTACTTC. It translates to CASSQGTSGRASYEQYF. The rearrangement uses TRBV4-2 and TRBJ2-7; 13 positions agree with TRBD2. V was pared by 3 bases and J by 1 base, with 6 bases of the junction left unmatched. The CDR3 length is 17 residues. Germline V gene data show CDR1 as LGHNA and CDR2 as YNFKEQ.

This clone was seen only a few times. This sequence joins TRBV27 and TRBJ2-1; D is perhaps TRBD1 (7 bases). The CDR3 sequence is 16 residues long. V dropped 0 bases and J dropped 10 bases, with 19 bases sitting between them. Per the germline V gene, CDR1 is MNHEY and CDR2 is SMNVEV (reference sequence). CDR3 amino acids: CASSLSMAGGPWEQFF. In nucleotides, the CDR3 is TGTGCCAGCAGTTTATCGATGGCAGGGGGGCCCTGGGAGCAGTTCTTC.

The chain uses TRBV18 and TRBJ1-1, with D possibly matching TRBD1 (5 bases). Germline V gene lookup returns CDR1 KGHSH and CDR2 LQKENI. V lost 2 bases, J lost 5 bases, and 18 bases lay in between. This CDR3 has 16 amino acids. CDR3 coding DNA: TGTGCCAGCTCACCAGTCTTTGGGCAGGGCGTTACTGAAGCTTTCTTT. This gives the protein CASSPVFGQGVTEAFF.

The table lists this clone with a few counts. The gene calls are TRBV4-1 and TRBJ1-1; weak D call: TRBD1 (6 bases). The V end was cut by 4 bases, the J end by 5 bases, with 20 bases between. From germline, CDR1 is MGHRA and CDR2 YSYEKL. The CDR3 is 16 amino acids. The chain's CDR3 is CASSLPLQGLVTEAFF. In DNA form, the CDR3 reads TGCGCCAGCAGCCTACCCCTACAGGGTCTGGTTACTGAAGCTTTCTTT.

This chain links TRBV7-2 with TRBJ2-2, with TRBD1 matching 7 bases. The J segment lost 1 base and the V segment lost 8 bases, leaving 7 bases of the junction unmatched. The CDR3 is 15 residues long. Germline CDR1 reads SGHTA; CDR2 reads FQGNSA. This CDR3 reads CASPTGQMNTGELFF. The CDR3 region has the DNA TGTGCCAGCCCGACGGGACAGATGAACACCGGGGAGCTGTTTTTT.

The J gene is TRBJ2-1, the V gene TRBV9, with D possibly being TRBD2 (5 bases). Between the trimmed V and J ends, which lost 6 bases and 3 bases, there was a span of 19 bases. This CDR3 has 16 amino acids. The germline V gene encodes CDR1 SGDLS and CDR2 YYNGEE. The CDR3 loop reads CASIYPGIPIYNEQFF. Here the CDR3 DNA reads TGTGCCAGCATCTATCCCGGGATTCCCATCTACAATGAGCAGTTCTTC.

This sequence joins TRBV14 and TRBJ1-3, with D uncertain. Germline loops: CDR1 SGHDN, CDR2 FVKESK. Trimming removed 3 bases from V and 0 bases from J, with 12 bases in between. There are 16 residues in the CDR3. Here the CDR3 reads CASSHNLQISGNTIYF. CDR3 sequence (DNA): TGTGCCAGCAGCCATAATCTCCAGATCTCTGGAAACACCATATATTTT.

The chain carries TRBV28 and TRBJ1-2, with TRBD1 as a possible D gene (5 bases). Germline CDR1 reads MDHEN; CDR2 reads SYDVKM. Trimming left V 5 bases short and J 4 bases short, with 14 bases between. This CDR3 region has 14 residues. For the CDR3, the DNA is TGTGCCAGCAGTACACAACCTGGGGCCTATGGCTACACCTTC. Encoded protein: CASSTQPGAYGYTF.

This sequence joins TRBV6-1 and TRBJ1-3, with TRBD1 matching over 9 bases. Germline CDR1 and CDR2: MNHNS and SASEGT. With V trimmed by 3 bases and J by 4 bases, 4 bases remained unmatched. This CDR3 has 15 residues. In DNA form, the CDR3 reads TGTGCCAGCAGTGACGACAGGGGGGCCGGAAACACCATATATTTT. Translating it yields CASSDDRGAGNTIYF.

This chain joins TRBV27 and TRBJ1-6; D possibly corresponds to TRBD1 (6 bases). Germline-derived CDR1 and CDR2 are MNHEY and SMNVEV (reference sequence). The CDR3 contains 16 residues. Trimming removed 5 bases at V and 9 bases at J, with 20 bases between. The CDR3 DNA follows: TGTGCCAGCAGTCCAGACCAACAGGGATGGGGTTCACCCCTCCACTTT. As protein: CASSPDQQGWGSPLHF.

The genes are TRBV7-3 and TRBJ2-7; 10 nucleotides line up with TRBD2. Trimming cost V 1 base and J 4 bases; bases outside gene matches: 4. CDR1 is SGHTA, CDR2 FQGTGA, per germline. The CDR3 has 15 amino acids. CDR3 amino acids: CASSLNPGLAYEQYF. As DNA, the CDR3 is TGTGCCAGCAGCTTAAATCCGGGACTAGCGTACGAGCAGTACTTC.

This clone has more than one count but fewer than ten. V and J are TRBV19 and TRBJ2-7; maybe TRBD1 (6 bases). Germline V lookup: CDR1 LNHDA, CDR2 SQIVND (reference sequence). Trimming took 4 bases from V and 4 from J, leaving 11 bases between them. This CDR3 has 13 residues. The CDR3 DNA follows: TGTGCCAGTAGTACCGGGACAACGTACGAGCAGTACTTC. It yields the protein CASSTGTTYEQYF.

This clone was seen once. The genes are TRBV7-2 and TRBJ1-1, with 7 nucleotides matching TRBD1. V was clipped by 5 bases and J by 5 bases; unmatched bases: 8. This CDR3 is built from 14 residues. The germline gives CDR1 SGHTA, CDR2 FQGNSA. The CDR3 is CASSARNRGTEAFF. CDR3 DNA sequence: TGTGCCAGCAGCGCGCGGAACAGGGGTACTGAAGCTTTCTTT.

V is TRBV2 and J is TRBJ2-7; 8 bases agree with TRBD1. CDR1 is SNHLY, CDR2 FYNNEI, per germline. The V gene end was trimmed by 6 bases and the J gene end by 3 bases; junction bases not matched to a gene: 1. The CDR3 runs 12 residues. CDR3 in DNA: TGTGCCAGCAGACAGGGGGGCTACGAGCAGTACTTC. Translation: CASRQGGYEQYF.

The chain uses TRBV28 and TRBJ2-2, with D perhaps TRBD2 (5 bases). Trimming took off 8 bases at V and 3 bases at J, with 13 bases between the two ends. The CDR3 length is 14 residues. The V gene's germline CDR1 is MDHEN and CDR2 SYDVKM. In DNA, the CDR3 is TGTGCCAGCGGCGTGTTAGCGCACACCGGGGAGCTGTTTTTT. This sequence encodes CASGVLAHTGELFF.

The V and J genes are TRBV25-1 and TRBJ2-7, with D possibly TRBD1 on 5 matching bases. The V gene lost 2 bases and the J gene lost 3 bases, with 8 bases spanning the gap. CDR3 length: 13 amino acids. Germline V lookup: CDR1 MGHDK, CDR2 SYGVNS. In DNA form, the CDR3 reads TGTGCCAGCAGTGAAAGGGGTTTCTACGAGCAGTACTTC. It yields the protein CASSERGFYEQYF.

The J gene is TRBJ1-6, the V gene TRBV9, with 7 bases that match TRBD1. The V segment lost 3 bases and the J segment 5 bases; nucleotides outside the gene matches: 2. This CDR3 has 14 amino acids. Germline V gene sequence: CDR1 SGDLS, CDR2 YYNGEE. This chain's CDR3 is CASSAGQNNSPLHF. The CDR3, as DNA: TGTGCCAGCAGCGCGGGACAGAATAATTCACCCCTCCACTTT.

The chain uses TRBV7-9 and TRBJ2-7; 7 bases are shared with TRBD1. The CDR3 length is 15 residues. V shed 6 bases and J 0 bases; nucleotides not matched to a gene: 8. Germline-derived CDR1 and CDR2 are SEHNR and FQNEAQ (reference sequence). CDR3 DNA: TGTGCCAGCAGTCCGCGAGGACAGGCCTCCTACGAGCAGTACTTC. This codes for CASSPRGQASYEQYF.

This chain uses TRBV9 with TRBJ2-1; TRBD2 matches 9 bases. CDR1 is SGDLS and CDR2 is YYNGEE in the germline V gene. The CDR3 is 14 residues long. V gave up 3 bases and J gave up 9 bases; unmatched junction bases: 7. CDR3 coding DNA: TGTGCCAGCAGCGACGCCGGGACTAGCACTGAGCAGTTCTTC. Translating gives CASSDAGTSTEQFF.

The chain joins TRBV12-3 or TRBV12-4 to TRBJ2-1; D is undetermined. This CDR3 spans 11 amino acids. Trimming pared 3 bases from V and 7 bases from J, leaving 4 bases between. The CDR3 loop reads CASSFMNEQFF. The CDR3 DNA reads as TGTGCCAGCAGTTTTATGAATGAGCAGTTCTTC.

The V gene is TRBV28, the J gene TRBJ2-7, with 7 bases fitting TRBD2. V shed 2 bases, J shed 4 bases, and the junction held 5 bases outside the gene matches. The CDR3 length is 14 residues. Germline assignment: CDR1 MDHEN and CDR2 SYDVKM. The CDR3 reads CASSLLAETYEQYF. CDR3 nucleotides: TGTGCCAGCAGTTTACTAGCGGAGACGTACGAGCAGTACTTC. Combining the CDR3 with reference TRBV28 and TRBJ2-7 gives the whole variable domain DVKVTQSSRYLVKRTGEKVFLECVQDMDHENMFWYRQDPGLGLRLIYFSYDVKMKEKGDIPEGYSVSREKKERFSLILESASTNQTSMYLCASSLLAETYEQYFGPGTRLTVT.

The chain links TRBV6-1 to TRBJ2-7; 9 bases map to TRBD2. The V and J ends lost 2 bases and 1 base, in that order; junction bases with no gene match: 12. This CDR3 contains 18 residues. Looked up from germline, CDR1 is MNHNS and CDR2 is SASEGT. The CDR3 nucleotides read TGTGCCAGCAGTGAATCTTTAGTACTAGCGGGCCTGTCCTACGAGCAGTACTTC. Encoded protein: CASSESLVLAGLSYEQYF.

CDR3 sequence: CASSYFSGQSGELFF. The CDR3 nucleotides read TGTGCCAGCAGTTACTTCAGCGGGCAGAGCGGGGAGCTGTTTTTT. The J gene is TRBJ2-2, the V gene TRBV6-2 or TRBV6-3, with a weak D call TRBD2 (6 bases). Looked up from germline, CDR1 is MNHEY and CDR2 is SVGEGT. There are 15 residues in the CDR3. Between the trimmed V and J ends, which lost 1 base and 7 bases, there was a span of 13 bases.

DNA of the CDR3: TGTGCCAGTAGTATTGGGGGGTCCCCAGAGACCCAGTACTTC. Translated, it gives CASSIGGSPETQYF. This chain links TRBV19 with TRBJ2-5; D possibly corresponds to TRBD2 (6 bases). Germline assignment: CDR1 LNHDA and CDR2 SQIVND (reference sequence). With 3 bases removed from V and 4 bases from J, the gap between germline ends came to 12 bases. CDR3 length: 14 residues.